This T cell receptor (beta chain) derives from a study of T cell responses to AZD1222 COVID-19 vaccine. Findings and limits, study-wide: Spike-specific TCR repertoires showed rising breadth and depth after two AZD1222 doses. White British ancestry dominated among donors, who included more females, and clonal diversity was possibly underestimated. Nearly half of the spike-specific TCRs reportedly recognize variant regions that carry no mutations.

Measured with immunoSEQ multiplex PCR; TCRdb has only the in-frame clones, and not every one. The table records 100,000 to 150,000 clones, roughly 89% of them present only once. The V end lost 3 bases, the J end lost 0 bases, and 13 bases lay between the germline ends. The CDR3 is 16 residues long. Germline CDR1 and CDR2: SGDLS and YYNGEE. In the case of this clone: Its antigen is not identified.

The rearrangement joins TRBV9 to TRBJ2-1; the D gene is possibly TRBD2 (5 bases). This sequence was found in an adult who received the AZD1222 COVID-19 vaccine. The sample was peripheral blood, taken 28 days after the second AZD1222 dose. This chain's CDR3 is CASSAWVRVSYNEQFF. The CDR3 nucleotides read TGTGCCAGCAGCGCCTGGGTGCGGGTCTCCTACAATGAGCAGTTCTTC.